This T cell receptor beta chain was identified during a study of vaccination effects on CD4 cells after COVID-19. Germline assignment: CDR1 LGHDT and CDR2 YNNKEL (reference sequence). The V end lost 1 base, the J end lost 4 bases, and 11 bases lay between the germline ends. The CDR3 totals 15 residues. Antigen-specific CD4+ T cells expanded by the ViraFEST assay with viral peptide pools were then sequenced. Culture lasted roughly eleven days before CD4+ T cell isolation. None of the vaccinated had previously contracted SARS-CoV-2, and their nucleocapsid antibodies tested negative. The researchers cultured fewer than 2.5 million PBMC per well with 9.5 to 10 IU/ml IL-2 and roughly 9.2 ug/ml peptides. It was on days 3 and 7 that half the medium was replaced with IL-2 medium. This clone occurred a few times. What it binds is unknown. Data came from immunoSEQ multiplex PCR; TCRdb stores just in-frame clones and leaves some out. The sample has 25,000 to 30,000 clones, around 80% seen once.

Points from the study as a whole: Recruitment yielded few convalescent patients, and the study had no early post-infection timepoints.

This TCR was sampled from a human donor who received a COVID-19 vaccine. The sample here was CD4+ T cells from PBMCs cultured with SARS-CoV-2 spike peptides, taken before COVID-19 vaccination. The rearrangement joins TRBV3-1 (or the pseudogene TRBV3-2) to TRBJ1-5; D may be TRBD1 (5 bases). This CDR3 is CASSQGPGGNQPQHF. The CDR3 coding sequence is TGTGCCAGCAGCCAAGGTCCCGGGGGGAATCAGCCCCAGCATTTT.